The rows below give T cell receptor beta chains drawn from one sample of a study of blood T cells in healthy people across ages. TCRdb independently ran MiXCR on the 5' RACE reads; one entry per CDR3 protein. The sample holds roughly 700,000 distinct CDR3 sequences, roughly 32% seen once. Specimen: blood. The receptors derive from an elderly woman in good health. The conserved cysteine and the conserved F or W are not part of the CDR3 here. The order of the fields is D gene, J gene, clone size, V gene, CDR3 length, CDR3 protein. A D gene is named only where the DNA matches it firmly. Size values are once, few and many counts, or a class for expanded clones, and some rows have none.

NA | TRBJ2-5 | many | TRBV5-1 | 12 | ASSPWGGAETQY
TRBD2 | TRBJ2-5 | once | TRBV20-1 | 11 | SVVSGRGETQY
TRBD1 | TRBJ1-4 | many | TRBV5-1 | 17 | ASSLGQGGAGLKNEKLF
NA | NA | NA | TRBV11-1 | 11 | ASSQRTAYEQY
NA | TRBJ2-3 | NA | TRBV30 | 12 | AWSKMDQSDTQY
NA | TRBJ1-6 | many | TRBV7-9 | 12 | ASSSDSGNSPLH
NA | TRBJ1-2 | NA | TRBV7-2 | 13 | ASSFRDGVNYGYT
NA | NA | NA | TRBV12-3/TRBV12-4 | 9 | ASGFSYEQY
NA | TRBJ2-3 | NA | TRBV30 | 11 | AWNGRDTDTQY
NA | TRBJ2-2 | few | TRBV25-1 | 14 | ASSAPSAQNTGELF
NA | TRBJ2-7 | many | TRBV6-1 | 11 | ASSEVDISEQY
TRBD1 | TRBJ1-5 | many | TRBV20-1 | 13 | SARVGQGAGQPQH
TRBD1 | TRBJ1-2 | many | TRBV28 | 14 | ASSSYTGAYNYGYT
NA | TRBJ2-2 | NA | TRBV11-2 | 14 | ASSFQSLTNTGELF
NA | TRBJ2-1 | many | TRBV27 | 13 | ASSSRGNNYNEQF
TRBD1 | TRBJ2-5 | many | TRBV9 | 13 | ASSVGTGVRETQY
TRBD1 | TRBJ1-4 | NA | TRBV7-9 | 14 | ASSLALGTAKQKLF
NA | TRBJ2-5 | many | TRBV7-2 | 11 | ASSPLSPGTQY
NA | TRBJ1-1 | few | TRBV7-3 | 12 | ASSPRGANTEAF
NA | TRBJ2-1 | many | TRBV20-1 | 13 | SASSSSVGYNEQF
TRBD2 | TRBJ2-3 | many | TRBV20-1 | 13 | SAIPGLFSTDTQY
NA | TRBJ2-1 | NA | TRBV6-1 | 14 | ASSESRKGGADEQF
TRBD1 | TRBJ1-6 | many | TRBV4-1 | 13 | ASSDDRELNSPLH
NA | TRBJ2-1 | few | TRBV20-1 | 12 | SARGWHALDEQF
NA | TRBJ1-4 | NA | TRBV3-1 | 13 | ASSQAGSTNEKLF
NA | NA | NA | TRBV7-9 | 14 | ASSPLGGGIAYEQY
NA | TRBJ2-5 | many | TRBV5-1 | 12 | ASSSGTAQETQY
NA | TRBJ1-4 | few | TRBV7-6 | 14 | ASSLAVRDTNEKLF
NA | TRBJ2-1 | NA | TRBV9 | 13 | ASSVDPTGWDEQF
TRBD2 | TRBJ2-3 | many | TRBV6-5 | 15 | ASSSRTSGGAVDTQY
TRBD1 | TRBJ1-2 | many | TRBV4-2 | 12 | ASSLEQGAYGYT
TRBD2 | TRBJ2-4 | few | TRBV2 | 13 | ASSPTSGVPSIQY
NA | TRBJ2-3 | many | TRBV2 | 12 | ASSDVSEADTQY
TRBD2 | TRBJ2-1 | many | TRBV12-3/TRBV12-4 | 15 | ASSFRLAGVARNEQF
TRBD2 | TRBJ2-3 | many | TRBV5-1 | 16 | ASSLVGASGGTTDTQY
TRBD1 | TRBJ2-3 | many | TRBV12-3/TRBV12-4 | 12 | ASIRDRGVDTQY
TRBD2 | TRBJ2-7 | few | TRBV7-2 | 13 | ASSLRLAGTYEQY
NA | TRBJ2-3 | many | TRBV6-2/TRBV6-3 | 11 | ASGGLRADTQY
TRBD1 | TRBJ2-2 | NA | TRBV10-2 | 13 | ASRGQDTNTGELF
TRBD2 | TRBJ2-2 | few | TRBV7-2 | 14 | ASSLGTSGVVGELF
NA | TRBJ1-2 | many | TRBV4-1 | 13 | ASSQDERVDYGYT
TRBD1 | TRBJ1-1 | NA | TRBV6-1 | 13 | ASSEVDRAPTEAF
TRBD1 | TRBJ1-4 | many | TRBV7-2 | 16 | ASSPLWGQGAVGEKLF
TRBD1 | TRBJ2-3 | NA | TRBV7-9 | 13 | ASSRPTGVEGPQY
TRBD2 | TRBJ2-3 | few | TRBV6-5 | 11 | ASSRGVPDTQY
NA | TRBJ1-5 | NA | TRBV28 | 14 | ASSSPLGVIGQPQH
NA | TRBJ2-7 | few | TRBV20-1 | 12 | SASSQQGAYEQY
NA | TRBJ2-7 | many | TRBV6-5 | 13 | ASSYSEQGGSEQY
TRBD1 | TRBJ1-1 | NA | TRBV29-1 | 12 | SVQRQGWNTEAF
NA | TRBJ2-5 | once | TRBV28 | 12 | ASSSSRDRSTQY
NA | TRBJ2-2 | NA | TRBV5-1 | 14 | ASGEWTVPNTGELF
TRBD2 | TRBJ2-2 | NA | TRBV10-3 | 13 | AISSGTSVTGELF
TRBD1 | TRBJ2-7 | many | TRBV12-5 | 12 | ASGSSGGSYEQY
NA | TRBJ1-1 | NA | TRBV7-2 | 13 | ASSRRGQMNTEAF
TRBD1 | TRBJ2-7 | many | TRBV20-1 | 12 | SAGGQGTHYEQY